This passage covers 14 T cell receptor beta chains from one sample sequenced in a study of blood T cell repertoires in COVID-19. Libraries were prepared by immunoSEQ multiplex PCR; TCRdb keeps only in-frame clonotypes and omits some of them. The repertoire consists of under 450,000 clones, with about 90% occurring once and the leading ten covering 2.5% to 3%. Sequencing was done on a sample of PBMCs or T cells enriched from blood (not recorded which). Receptor source: a woman in her 30s who had recovered from COVID-19.

The chain joins TRBV7-2 to TRBJ2-5, with 10 bases matching TRBD2. The CDR3 sequence is 15 residues long. Losses at the gene ends were 5 bases for V and 5 bases for J; bases not matched to a gene: 8. The germline gives CDR1 SGHTA, CDR2 FQGNSA. The CDR3 is CASSPWASGGETQYF. In nucleotides, the CDR3 is TGTGCCAGCAGCCCGTGGGCTAGCGGGGGTGAGACCCAGTACTTC.

Here the CDR3 reads CASSRDIAAQYF. The CDR3 nucleotides are TGTGCCAGCAGCAGGGACATTGCTGCGCAGTATTTT. The chain couples TRBV5-4 to TRBJ2-3; a weak D match, TRBD1 (6 bases). V lost 4 bases to trimming and J lost 10 bases, with 13 bases between them. The germline V gene encodes CDR1 SGHNT and CDR2 YYREEE (reference sequence). The CDR3 is 12 residues long.

In this sample, this clone turned up once. The chain recombines TRBV10-1 with TRBJ1-1, with D possibly being TRBD1 (6 bases). V shed 3 bases and J shed 4 bases, with 9 bases lying between them. This CDR3 contains 13 residues. Looked up from germline, CDR1 is WNHNN and CDR2 is SYGVQD (reference sequence). CDR3 in amino acids: CASSDGQITEAFF. The CDR3 DNA follows: TGCGCCAGCAGTGATGGACAGATCACTGAAGCTTTCTTT.

The chain joins TRBV7-3 to TRBJ1-1; D might be TRBD1 (6 bases). Germline V gene sequence: CDR1 SGHTA, CDR2 FQGTGA. This CDR3 comprises 15 residues. Trimming took off 0 bases at V and 7 bases at J, with 15 bases between the two ends. The CDR3 spells CASSLTQTDSHEAFF. The DNA for the CDR3 is TGTGCCAGCAGCTTAACGCAAACGGACAGCCATGAAGCTTTCTTT.

This clone was recorded only once. The chain combines TRBV9 with TRBJ2-1; D possibly corresponds to TRBD2 (6 bases). V was trimmed by 4 bases and J by 1 base, leaving 21 bases between them. This CDR3 has 18 residues. Germline CDR1 SGDLS, CDR2 YYNGEE. CDR3 sequence: CASSPTAWAGLSYNEQFF. Here the CDR3 DNA reads TGTGCCAGCAGCCCGACTGCTTGGGCGGGGCTGTCCTACAATGAGCAGTTCTTC.

This chain connects TRBV24-1 to TRBJ2-5; 11 bases line up with TRBD1. The J segment lost 3 bases and the V segment lost 3 bases, leaving 5 bases of the junction unmatched. Germline lookup yields CDR1 KGHDR and CDR2 SFDVKD. The length of the CDR3 is 16 residues. CDR3 amino acids: CATSDIGQGAKETQYF. CDR3 coding DNA: TGTGCCACCAGTGATATAGGACAGGGGGCTAAAGAGACCCAGTACTTC.

The rearrangement uses TRBV18 and TRBJ1-2; TRBD1 matches 7 bases. The CDR3 contains 15 residues. Trimming at V came to 6 bases and at J to 2 bases, leaving 9 bases not matched to a gene. Germline V gives CDR1 KGHSH, CDR2 LQKENI. The CDR3: CASSRSGQANYGYTF. The CDR3 DNA is TGTGCCAGCTCCCGCTCCGGACAGGCGAACTATGGCTACACCTTC. The entire variable domain, with the rest obtained from reference TRBV18 and TRBJ1-2, is as follows: NAGVMQNPRHLVRRRGQEARLRCSPMKGHSHVYWYRQLPEEGLKFMVYLQKENIIDESGMPKERFSAEFPKEGPSILRIQQVVRGDSAAYFCASSRSGQANYGYTFGSGTRLTVV.

The chain has TRBV5-1 and TRBJ2-7; 7 nucleotides match TRBD1. With V trimmed by 4 bases and J by 6 bases, 7 bases remained unmatched. The V gene's germline CDR1 is SGHRS and CDR2 YFSETQ. This CDR3 has 13 residues. The CDR3 reads CASSRETGSEQYF. In nucleotides, the CDR3 is TGCGCCAGCAGCCGTGAGACAGGGAGCGAGCAGTACTTC.

V and J are TRBV5-5 and TRBJ2-1; TRBD1 aligns across 9 bases. CDR1 is SGHKS and CDR2 is YYEKEE in the germline V gene (reference sequence). CDR3 size: 15 residues. V lost 5 bases, J lost 1 base, and 4 bases stayed unmatched. The CDR3 nucleotides are TGTGCCAGCAGGGGGACAGGGAGGTCCTACAATGAGCAGTTCTTC. Its protein product is CASRGTGRSYNEQFF.

V gene TRBV3-1 (or the pseudogene TRBV3-2) combines with J gene TRBJ1-2; D uncertain. This CDR3 has 12 residues. Trimming cost V 0 bases and J 8 bases, with 7 bases left between them. Germline loops: CDR1 LGHDT, CDR2 YNNKEL (reference sequence). The CDR3 reads CASSQEGGGYTF. The CDR3 region has the DNA TGTGCCAGCAGCCAAGAGGGAGGAGGCTACACCTTC.

V usage is TRBV7-2 and J usage is TRBJ1-2, with TRBD1 identical over 8 bases. J lost 3 bases, V lost 1 base, and 7 bases had no gene match. Per germline, CDR1 SGHTA and CDR2 FQGNSA. This CDR3 region has 16 residues. The CDR3 loop is CASSLVDRGAHYGYTF. The CDR3 nucleotides are TGTGCCAGCAGCTTAGTCGACAGGGGCGCACACTATGGCTACACCTTC. Full variable domain (outside the CDR3, taken from reference TRBV7-2 and TRBJ1-2): GAGVSQSPSNKVTEKGKDVELRCDPISGHTALYWYRQSLGQGLEFLIYFQGNSAPDKSGLPSDRFSAERTGGSVSTLTIQRTQQEDSAVYLCASSLVDRGAHYGYTFGSGTRLTVV.

The chain has TRBV27 and TRBJ2-3, with unresolved D. Trimming pared 3 bases from V and 5 bases from J, leaving 6 bases between. Germline V CDR1 and CDR2: MNHEY, SMNVEV (reference sequence). This CDR3 has 12 amino acids. CDR3 loop: CASSFTGDTQYF. The CDR3 bases are TGTGCCAGCAGTTTCACCGGAGATACGCAGTATTTT.

The J gene is TRBJ1-3, the V gene TRBV13; D is ambiguous. The CDR3 consists of 16 residues. The ends were cut back, 0 bases at V and 0 bases at J, with 9 bases in the middle. In germline, CDR1 is PRHDT, CDR2 FYEKMQ (reference sequence). This CDR3 is CASSLGYLSSGNTIYF. CDR3 DNA: TGTGCCAGCAGCTTAGGATATCTGAGCTCTGGAAACACCATATATTTT.

This CDR3 is CAISDQNNSPLHF. In DNA, the CDR3 is TGTGCCATCAGTGATCAGAACAATTCACCCCTCCACTTT. This chain connects TRBV10-3 to TRBJ1-6; D gene uncertain. Germline V gene data show CDR1 as ENHRY and CDR2 as SYGVKD. V was cut by 3 bases and J by 7 bases, with 7 bases left in between. CDR3 length: 13 residues.